This T cell receptor beta chain was identified during a study of a mutant IDH1 vaccine in newly diagnosed glioma. Comment on this clone: The antigen is not known.

Deletions cut 3 bases from V and 2 bases from J, with 17 bases between. Germline V CDR1 and CDR2: LNHDA, SQIVND (reference sequence). The CDR3 length is 16 residues. The table came from immunoSEQ multiplex PCR; TCRdb's copy has only in-frame clones and leaves some out. The data show around 36,000 clones, roughly 90% seen once. Time point here: week 5, during vaccination. The vaccine gave 300 ug of a 20-mer mutant IDH1 peptide subcutaneously per dose. General observations from the study: Top-clonotype changes in peripheral T cells seemed unrelated to pseudoprogression.

The source of this sequence is a man aged 45-60 years with glioma. The sample here was PBMCs, taken from a glioma patient whose treatment included an IDH1 peptide vaccine. V gene TRBV19 combines with J gene TRBJ2-7, with a weak D call TRBD2 (6 bases). The CDR3 region has the DNA TGTGCCAGTAGTATTAGTATCGGTAGCGGAGCCTACGAGCAGTACTTC. It codes for CASSISIGSGAYEQYF. The complete variable domain, with remaining parts taken from reference TRBV19 and TRBJ2-7, reads DGGITQSPKYLFRKEGQNVTLSCEQNLNHDAMYWYRQDPGQGLRLIYYSQIVNDFQKGDIAEGYSVSREKKESFPLTVTSAQKNPTAFYLCASSISIGSGAYEQYFGPGTRLTVT.